These 2 T cell receptor beta chains were sequenced from one sample in a study of beta chain features in type 1 diabetes. Every bit of the isolated RNA underwent reverse transcription, so sequencing read expressed TCRB transcripts. This table comes from immunoSEQ multiplex PCR, and its TCRdb copy is limited to in-frame clones, with some not included. The profile shows some 290,000 clones, 20% to 25% of them singletons. General study results and limits: Significant though moderate, a shortening of TCRB CDR3s appeared in all four CD4+ subsets of Type 1 diabetes patients.

These receptors have no known antigen. Specimen: naive CD4+ T cells from blood. All receptors derive from a woman aged 25-40 years with type 1 diabetes.

This rearrangement joins TRBV27 to TRBJ1-1; tentatively, D is TRBD1 (6 bases). Germline loops: CDR1 MNHEY, CDR2 SMNVEV (reference sequence). The CDR3 has 14 amino acids. Trimming removed 1 base from V and 4 bases from J, with 10 bases in between. Here the CDR3 DNA reads TGTGCCAGCAGTTTATTCTCAGGGGTCACTGAAGCTTTCTTT. As protein: CASSLFSGVTEAFF.

The chain is built from TRBV29-1 and TRBJ2-6; 7 bases map to TRBD1. The CDR3 totals 16 residues. CDR1 is SQVTM and CDR2 is ANQGSEA in the germline V gene. The junction had 8 bases not matched to a gene; V was cut back by 5 bases and J by 1 base. The CDR3 DNA follows: TGCAGCGTTACGACAGGGTATCCTTCTGGGGCCAACGTCCTGACTTTC. Translating it yields CSVTTGYPSGANVLTF.